This T cell receptor (beta chain) comes out of a study of CD4 T cells in relation to SARS-CoV-2 and coronaviruses. A word on this clone: Its specificity is not known.

CD4+ T cells from unexposed donors were obtained before the COVID-19 pandemic (2011-2018). Study findings and constraints: Pre-pandemic and post-infection samples never came from the same donor. According to naive versus memory sequencing, detected responses are memory recall, not newly primed.

Assay: immunoSEQ multiplex PCR; the TCRdb copy retains only in-frame clones and omits some. This table holds roughly 61,000 clones, roughly 89% found once. The clonotype originates from a human donor in good health. Sequenced material: memory CD4+ T cells from PBMCs.

In nucleotides, the CDR3 is TGTGCCAGCTCACCAGCGCAGACCACCCGGCGGGAGCAGTACTTC. Its translation is CASSPAQTTRREQYF. This sequence joins TRBV18 and TRBJ2-7; D gene uncertain. V was cut by 2 bases and J by 7 bases, with 18 bases left in between. The CDR3 is 15 residues long. The germline V gene encodes CDR1 KGHSH and CDR2 LQKENI.